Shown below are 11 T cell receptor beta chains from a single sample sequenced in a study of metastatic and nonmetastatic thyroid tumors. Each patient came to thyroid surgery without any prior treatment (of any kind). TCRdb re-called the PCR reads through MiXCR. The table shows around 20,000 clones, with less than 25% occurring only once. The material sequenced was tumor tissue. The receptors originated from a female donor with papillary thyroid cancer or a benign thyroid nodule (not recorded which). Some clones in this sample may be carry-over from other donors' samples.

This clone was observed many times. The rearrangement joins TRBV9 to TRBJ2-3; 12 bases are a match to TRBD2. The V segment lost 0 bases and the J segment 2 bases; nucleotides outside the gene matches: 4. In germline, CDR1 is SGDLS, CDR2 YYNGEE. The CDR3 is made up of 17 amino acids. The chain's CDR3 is CASSVGTSGRTTDTQYF. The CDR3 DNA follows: TGTGCCAGCAGCGTAGGAACTAGCGGGAGGACCACAGATACGCAGTATTTT.

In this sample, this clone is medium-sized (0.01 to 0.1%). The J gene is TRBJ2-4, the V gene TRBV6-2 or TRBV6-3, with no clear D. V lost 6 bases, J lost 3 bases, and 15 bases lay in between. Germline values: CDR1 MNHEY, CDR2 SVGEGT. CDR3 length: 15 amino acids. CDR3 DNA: TGTGCCAGCAGCTCCCCTTTCAAGGGCAAAAACATTCAGTACTTC. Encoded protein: CASSSPFKGKNIQYF.

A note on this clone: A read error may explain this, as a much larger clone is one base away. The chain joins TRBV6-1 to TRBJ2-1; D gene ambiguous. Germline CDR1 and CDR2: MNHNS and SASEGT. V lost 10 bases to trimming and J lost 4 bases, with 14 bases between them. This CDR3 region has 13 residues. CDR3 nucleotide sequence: TGTGCCACCGAGACAAGATTTTACAATGAGCAGTTCTTC. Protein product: CATETRFYNEQFF.

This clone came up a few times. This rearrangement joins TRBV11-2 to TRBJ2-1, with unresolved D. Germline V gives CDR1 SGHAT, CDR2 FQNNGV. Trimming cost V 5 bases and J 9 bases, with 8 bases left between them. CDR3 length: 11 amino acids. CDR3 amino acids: CASSVGLEQFF. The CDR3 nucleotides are TGTGCCAGCAGCGTAGGGCTTGAGCAGTTCTTC.

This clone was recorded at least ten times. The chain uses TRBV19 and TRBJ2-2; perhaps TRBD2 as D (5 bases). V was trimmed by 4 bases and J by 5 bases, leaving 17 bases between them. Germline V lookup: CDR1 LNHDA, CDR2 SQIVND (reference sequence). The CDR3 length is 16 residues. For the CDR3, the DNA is TGTGCCAGTAGTAATGCAAGAGGGCCCATAACCGGGGAGCTGTTTTTT. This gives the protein CASSNARGPITGELFF.

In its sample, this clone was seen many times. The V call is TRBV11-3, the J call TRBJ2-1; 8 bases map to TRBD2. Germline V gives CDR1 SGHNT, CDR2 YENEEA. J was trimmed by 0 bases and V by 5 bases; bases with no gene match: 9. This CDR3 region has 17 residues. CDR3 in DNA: TGTGCCAGCAGCGAAGGACTAGCCGCCTTCTCCTACAATGAGCAGTTCTTC. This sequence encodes CASSEGLAAFSYNEQFF.

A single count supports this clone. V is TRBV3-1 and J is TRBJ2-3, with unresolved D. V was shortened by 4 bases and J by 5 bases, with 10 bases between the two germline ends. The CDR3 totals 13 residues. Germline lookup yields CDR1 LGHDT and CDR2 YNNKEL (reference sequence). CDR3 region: CASSLNSGDTQYF. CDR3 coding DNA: TGTGCCAGCAGCCTTAATTCGGGAGATACGCAGTATTTT.

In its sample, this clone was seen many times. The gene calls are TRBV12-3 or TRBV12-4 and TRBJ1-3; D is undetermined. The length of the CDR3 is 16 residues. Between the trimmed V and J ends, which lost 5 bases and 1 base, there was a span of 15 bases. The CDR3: CASSPLGSGSGNTIYF. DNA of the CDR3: TGTGCCAGCAGTCCGCTCGGGAGTGGGTCTGGAAACACCATATATTTT.

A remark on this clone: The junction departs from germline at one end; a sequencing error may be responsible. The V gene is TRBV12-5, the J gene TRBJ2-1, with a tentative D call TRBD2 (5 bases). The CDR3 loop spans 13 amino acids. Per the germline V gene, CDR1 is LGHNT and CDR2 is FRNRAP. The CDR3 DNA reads TGTGTTAGTGGTCCTCCAACTAGTTATGAGCAGTTATTC. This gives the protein CVSGPPTSYEQLF.

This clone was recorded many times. The CDR3 is CASSLSGGNTIYF. The CDR3 DNA reads TGTGCCAGCAGCTTGTCGGGTGGAAACACCATATATTTT. The rearrangement links TRBV7-9 to TRBJ1-3; the D is unclear. Germline lookup yields CDR1 SEHNR and CDR2 FQNEAQ (reference sequence). CDR3 length equals 13 residues. V lost 3 bases and J lost 3, with 6 bases in between.

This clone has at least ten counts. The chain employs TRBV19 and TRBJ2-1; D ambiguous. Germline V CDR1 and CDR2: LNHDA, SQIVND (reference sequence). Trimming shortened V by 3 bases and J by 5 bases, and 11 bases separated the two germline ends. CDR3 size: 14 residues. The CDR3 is CASSISPRHNEQFF. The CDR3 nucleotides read TGTGCCAGTAGTATTTCCCCGCGTCACAATGAGCAGTTCTTC.